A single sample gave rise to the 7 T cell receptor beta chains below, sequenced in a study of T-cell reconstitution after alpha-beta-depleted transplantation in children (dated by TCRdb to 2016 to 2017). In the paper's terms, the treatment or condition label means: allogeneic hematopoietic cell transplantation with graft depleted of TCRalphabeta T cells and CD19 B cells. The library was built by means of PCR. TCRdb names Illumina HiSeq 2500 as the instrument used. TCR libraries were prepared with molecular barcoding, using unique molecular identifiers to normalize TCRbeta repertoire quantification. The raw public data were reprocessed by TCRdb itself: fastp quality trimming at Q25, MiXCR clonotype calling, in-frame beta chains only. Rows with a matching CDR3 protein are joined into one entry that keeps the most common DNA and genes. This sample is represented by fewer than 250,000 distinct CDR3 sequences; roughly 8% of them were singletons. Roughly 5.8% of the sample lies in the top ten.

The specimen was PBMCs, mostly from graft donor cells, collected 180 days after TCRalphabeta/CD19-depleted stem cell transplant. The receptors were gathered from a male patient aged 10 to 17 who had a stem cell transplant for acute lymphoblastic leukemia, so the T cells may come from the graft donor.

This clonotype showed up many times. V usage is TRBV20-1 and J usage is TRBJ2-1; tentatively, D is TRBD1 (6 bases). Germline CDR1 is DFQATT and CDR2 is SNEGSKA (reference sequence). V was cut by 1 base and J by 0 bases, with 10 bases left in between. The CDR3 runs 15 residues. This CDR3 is CSARGTGSSYNEQFF. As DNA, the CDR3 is TGCAGTGCTAGAGGAACAGGGAGCTCCTACAATGAGCAGTTCTTC.

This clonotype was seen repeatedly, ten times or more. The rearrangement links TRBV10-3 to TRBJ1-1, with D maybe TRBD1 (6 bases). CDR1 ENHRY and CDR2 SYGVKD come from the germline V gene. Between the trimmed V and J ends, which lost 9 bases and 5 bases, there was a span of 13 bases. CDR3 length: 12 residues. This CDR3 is CAIRQAGTEAFF. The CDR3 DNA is TGTGCCATTCGACAGGCTGGGACTGAAGCTTTCTTT.

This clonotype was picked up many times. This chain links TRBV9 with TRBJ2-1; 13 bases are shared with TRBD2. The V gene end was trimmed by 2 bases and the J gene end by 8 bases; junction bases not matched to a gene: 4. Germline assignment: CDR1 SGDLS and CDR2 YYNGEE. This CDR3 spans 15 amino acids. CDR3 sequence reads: CASSVGTSGTHEQFF. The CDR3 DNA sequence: TGTGCCAGCAGCGTCGGGACTAGCGGGACGCATGAGCAGTTCTTC.

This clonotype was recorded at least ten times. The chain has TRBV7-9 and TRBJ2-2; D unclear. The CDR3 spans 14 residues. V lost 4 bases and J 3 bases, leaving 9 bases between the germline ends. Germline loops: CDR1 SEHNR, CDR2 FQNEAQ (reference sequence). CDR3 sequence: CASSSFHYTGELFF. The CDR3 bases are TGTGCCAGCAGCTCCTTTCATTACACCGGGGAGCTGTTTTTT.

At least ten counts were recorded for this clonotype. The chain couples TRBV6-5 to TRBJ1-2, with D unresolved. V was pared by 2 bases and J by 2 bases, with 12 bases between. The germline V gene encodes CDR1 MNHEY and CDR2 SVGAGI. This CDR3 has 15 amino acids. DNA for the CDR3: TGTGCCAGCAGTTACCCCCTGGGGAGGAACTATGGCTACACCTTC. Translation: CASSYPLGRNYGYTF.

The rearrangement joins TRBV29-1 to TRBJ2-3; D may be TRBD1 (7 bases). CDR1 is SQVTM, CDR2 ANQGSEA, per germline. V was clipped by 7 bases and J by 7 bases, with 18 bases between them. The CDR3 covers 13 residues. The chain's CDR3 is CSGIQGGENTQYF. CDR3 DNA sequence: TGCAGCGGAATTCAGGGGGGAGAGAATACGCAGTATTTT.

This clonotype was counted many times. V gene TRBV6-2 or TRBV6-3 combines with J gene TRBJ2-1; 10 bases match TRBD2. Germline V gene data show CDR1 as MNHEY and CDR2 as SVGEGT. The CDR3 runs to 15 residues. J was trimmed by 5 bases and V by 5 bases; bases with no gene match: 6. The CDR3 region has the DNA TGTGCCAGCAGTCAGCTAGCGGGAGTCAACAATGAGCAGTTCTTC. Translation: CASSQLAGVNNEQFF.